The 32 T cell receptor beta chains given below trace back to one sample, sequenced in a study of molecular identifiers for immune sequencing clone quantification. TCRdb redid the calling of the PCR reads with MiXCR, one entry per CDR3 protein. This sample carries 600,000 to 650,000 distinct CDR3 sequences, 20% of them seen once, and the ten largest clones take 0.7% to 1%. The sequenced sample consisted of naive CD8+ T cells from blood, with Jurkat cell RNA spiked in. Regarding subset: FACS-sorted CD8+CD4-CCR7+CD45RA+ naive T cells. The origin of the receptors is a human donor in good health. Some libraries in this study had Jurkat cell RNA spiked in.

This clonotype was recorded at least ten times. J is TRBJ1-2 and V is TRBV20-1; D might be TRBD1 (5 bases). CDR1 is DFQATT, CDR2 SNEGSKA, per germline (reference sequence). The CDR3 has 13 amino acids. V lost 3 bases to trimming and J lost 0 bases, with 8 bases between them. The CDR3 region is CSARDTSNYGYTF. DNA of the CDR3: TGCAGTGCTAGGGACACCTCTAACTATGGCTACACCTTC.

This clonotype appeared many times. The CDR3 DNA follows: TGTGCCAGCAGCCTGGGCTGGGGGACTGAAGCTTTCTTT. This sequence encodes CASSLGWGTEAFF. V gene TRBV7-3 combines with J gene TRBJ1-1, with D perhaps matching TRBD1 (5 bases). Deletions cut 5 bases from V and 5 bases from J, with 12 bases between. The CDR3 has 13 residues. The germline V gene has CDR1 SGHTA and CDR2 FQGTGA.

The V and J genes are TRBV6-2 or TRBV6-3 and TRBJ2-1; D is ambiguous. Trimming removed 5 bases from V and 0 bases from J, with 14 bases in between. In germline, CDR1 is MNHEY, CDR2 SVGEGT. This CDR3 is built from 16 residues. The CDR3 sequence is CASSPQWSFSYNEQFF. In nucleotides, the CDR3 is TGTGCCAGCAGTCCCCAATGGTCGTTCTCCTACAATGAGCAGTTCTTC.

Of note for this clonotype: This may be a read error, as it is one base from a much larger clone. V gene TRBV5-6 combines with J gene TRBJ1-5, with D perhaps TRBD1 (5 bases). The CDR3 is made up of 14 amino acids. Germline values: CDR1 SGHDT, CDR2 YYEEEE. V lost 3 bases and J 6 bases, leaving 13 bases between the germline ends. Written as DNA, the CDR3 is TGTGCCAGCAGCTCTCTCGGCCAGGGTCAGCCCCAGCATTTT. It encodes CASSSLGQGQPQHF.

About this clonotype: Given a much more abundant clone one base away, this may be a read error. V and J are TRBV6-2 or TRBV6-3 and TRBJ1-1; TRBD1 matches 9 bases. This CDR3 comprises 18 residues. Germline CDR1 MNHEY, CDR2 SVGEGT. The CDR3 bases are TGTGCCGGCAGTTACTCGCTGGACAGGGGAGAGAGGAACACTGAAGCTTTCTTT. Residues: CAGSYSLDRGERNTEAFF.

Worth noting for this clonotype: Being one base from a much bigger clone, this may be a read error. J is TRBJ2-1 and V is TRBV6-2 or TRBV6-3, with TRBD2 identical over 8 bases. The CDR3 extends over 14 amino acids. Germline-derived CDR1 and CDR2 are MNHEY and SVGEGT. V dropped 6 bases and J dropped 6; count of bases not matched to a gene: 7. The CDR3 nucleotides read TGTGCCAGCAGCCTCTTTGCGGGAGGCAATGAGCAGTTCTTC. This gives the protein CASSLFAGGNEQFF.

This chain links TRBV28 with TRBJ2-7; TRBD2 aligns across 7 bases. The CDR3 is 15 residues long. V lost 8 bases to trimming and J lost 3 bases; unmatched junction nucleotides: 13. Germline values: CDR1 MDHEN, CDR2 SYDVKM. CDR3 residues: CASQYRREFYYEQYF. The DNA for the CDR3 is TGTGCCAGCCAGTATCGGCGGGAGTTCTACTACGAGCAGTACTTC.

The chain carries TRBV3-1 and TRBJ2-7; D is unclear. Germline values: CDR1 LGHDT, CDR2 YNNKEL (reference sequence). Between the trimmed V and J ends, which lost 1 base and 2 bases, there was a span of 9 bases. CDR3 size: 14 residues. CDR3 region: CASSQVGYPYEQYF. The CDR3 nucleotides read TGTGCCAGCAGCCAAGTAGGGTACCCCTACGAGCAGTACTTC.

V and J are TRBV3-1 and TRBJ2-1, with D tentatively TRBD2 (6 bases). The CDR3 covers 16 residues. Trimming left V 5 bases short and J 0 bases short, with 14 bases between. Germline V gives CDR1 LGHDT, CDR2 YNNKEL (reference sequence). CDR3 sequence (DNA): TGTGCCAGCAGCGGCCGGGACTGGAGCTCCTACAATGAGCAGTTCTTC. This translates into CASSGRDWSSYNEQFF.

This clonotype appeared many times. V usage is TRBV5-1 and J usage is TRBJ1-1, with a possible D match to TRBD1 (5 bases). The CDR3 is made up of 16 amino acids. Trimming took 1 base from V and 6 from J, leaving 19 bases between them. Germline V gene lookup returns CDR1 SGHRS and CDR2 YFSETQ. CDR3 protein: CASSLKGSARPPEAFF. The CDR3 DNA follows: TGCGCCAGCAGCTTGAAGGGGTCGGCGAGGCCTCCTGAAGCTTTCTTT. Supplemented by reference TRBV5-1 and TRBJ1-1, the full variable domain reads KAGVTQTPRYLIKTRGQQVTLSCSPISGHRSVSWYQQTPGQGLQFLFEYFSETQRNKGNFPGRFSGRQFSNSRSEMNVSTLELGDSALYLCASSLKGSARPPEAFFGQGTRLTVV.

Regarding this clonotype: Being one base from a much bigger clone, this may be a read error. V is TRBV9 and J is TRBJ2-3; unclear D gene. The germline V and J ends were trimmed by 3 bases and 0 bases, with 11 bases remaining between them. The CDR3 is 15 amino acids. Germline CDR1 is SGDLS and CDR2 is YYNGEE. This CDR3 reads CASSDYSASTDTQYF. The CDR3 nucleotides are TGTGCCAGCAGCGACTACTCAGCTAGCACAGATACGCAGTATTTT. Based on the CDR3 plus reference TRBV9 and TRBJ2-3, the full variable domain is DSGVTQTPKHLITATGQRVTLRCSPRSGDLSVYWYQQSLDQGLQFLIQYYNGEERAKGNILERFSAQQFPDLHSELNLSSLELGDSALYFCASSDYSASTDTQYFGPGTRLTVL.

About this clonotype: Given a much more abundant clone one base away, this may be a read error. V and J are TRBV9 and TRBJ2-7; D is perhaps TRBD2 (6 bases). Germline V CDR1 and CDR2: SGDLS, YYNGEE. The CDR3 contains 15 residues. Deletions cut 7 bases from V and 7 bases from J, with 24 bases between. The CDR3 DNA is TGTGCCAGCGGCCCCCGGAAGGAGGGGTTGTGGGAGCAGTACTTC. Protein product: CASGPRKEGLWEQYF.

The CDR3 sequence: CASSPQGQGAGNEQFF. The CDR3 DNA reads TGTGCCAGCAGCCCGCAGGGACAGGGGGCGGGCAATGAGCAGTTCTTC. The gene calls are TRBV7-9 and TRBJ2-1; 12 bases fit TRBD1. CDR1 SEHNR and CDR2 FQNEAQ come from the germline V gene (reference sequence). The CDR3 sequence is 16 residues long. V dropped 5 bases and J dropped 6; count of bases not matched to a gene: 8.

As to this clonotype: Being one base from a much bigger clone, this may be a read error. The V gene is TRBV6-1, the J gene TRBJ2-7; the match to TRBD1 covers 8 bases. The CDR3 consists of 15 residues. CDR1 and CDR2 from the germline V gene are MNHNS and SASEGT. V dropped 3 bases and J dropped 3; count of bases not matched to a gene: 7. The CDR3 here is CASSDLGQVNYEQYF. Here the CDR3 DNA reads TGTGCCAGCAGTGATTTGGGACAGGTAAACTACGAGCAGTACTTC.

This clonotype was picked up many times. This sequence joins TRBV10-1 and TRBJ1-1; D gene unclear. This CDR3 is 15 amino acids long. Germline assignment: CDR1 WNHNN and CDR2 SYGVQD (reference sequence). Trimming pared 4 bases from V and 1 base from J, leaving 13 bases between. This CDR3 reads CASSVAVGENTEAFF. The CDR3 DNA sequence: TGCGCCAGCAGTGTAGCGGTGGGCGAGAACACTGAAGCTTTCTTT.

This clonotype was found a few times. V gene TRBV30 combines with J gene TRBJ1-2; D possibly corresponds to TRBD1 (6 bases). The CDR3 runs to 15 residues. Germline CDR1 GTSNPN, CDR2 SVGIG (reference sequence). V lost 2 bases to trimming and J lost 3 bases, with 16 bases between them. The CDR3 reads CAWSIGRDNHYGYTF. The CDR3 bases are TGTGCCTGGAGTATCGGACGGGACAACCACTATGGCTACACCTTC.

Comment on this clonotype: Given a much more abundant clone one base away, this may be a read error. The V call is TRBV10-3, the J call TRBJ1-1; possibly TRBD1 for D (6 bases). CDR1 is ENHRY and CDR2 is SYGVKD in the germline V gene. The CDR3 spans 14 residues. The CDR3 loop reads CAISRAGGNTEVFF. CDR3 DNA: TGTGCCATCAGTAGAGCCGGGGGCAACACTGAAGTTTTCTTT.

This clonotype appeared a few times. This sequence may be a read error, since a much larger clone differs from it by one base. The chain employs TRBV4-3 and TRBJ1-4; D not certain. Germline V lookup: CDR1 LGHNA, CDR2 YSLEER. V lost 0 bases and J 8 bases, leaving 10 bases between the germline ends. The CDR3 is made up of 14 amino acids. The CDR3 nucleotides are TGCGCCAGCAGCCAAGATGAAGGGATAGAAAAACTGTTTTTT. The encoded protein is CASSQDEGIEKLFF.

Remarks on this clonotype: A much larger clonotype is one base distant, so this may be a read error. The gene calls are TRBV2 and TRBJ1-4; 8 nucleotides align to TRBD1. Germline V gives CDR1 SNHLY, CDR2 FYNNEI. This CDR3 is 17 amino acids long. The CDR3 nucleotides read TGTGTCAGCAGCTACCCATCAGGGGGCAATTTGGATGAAAAACTGTTTTTT. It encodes CVSSYPSGGNLDEKLFF.

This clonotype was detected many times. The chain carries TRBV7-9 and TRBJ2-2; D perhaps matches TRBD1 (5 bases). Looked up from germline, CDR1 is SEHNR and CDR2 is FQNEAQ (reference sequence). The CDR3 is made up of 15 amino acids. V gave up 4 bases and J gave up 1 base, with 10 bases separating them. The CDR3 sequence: CASSYDRKNTGELFF. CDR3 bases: TGTGCCAGCAGCTACGACAGAAAGAACACCGGGGAGCTGTTTTTT.

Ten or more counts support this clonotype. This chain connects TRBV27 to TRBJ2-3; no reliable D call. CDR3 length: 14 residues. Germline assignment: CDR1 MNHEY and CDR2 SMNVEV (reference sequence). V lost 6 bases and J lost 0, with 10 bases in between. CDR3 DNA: TGTGCCAGCAGCCTCTTGGATAGCACAGATACGCAGTATTTT. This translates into CASSLLDSTDTQYF.

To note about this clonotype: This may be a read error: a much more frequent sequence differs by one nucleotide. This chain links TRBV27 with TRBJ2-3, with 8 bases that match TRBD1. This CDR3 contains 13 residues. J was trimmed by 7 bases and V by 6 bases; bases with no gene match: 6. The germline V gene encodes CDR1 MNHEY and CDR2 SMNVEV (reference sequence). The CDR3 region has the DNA TGTGCCAGCAGGGAAACAGGGGGACATACGCAGTATTTT. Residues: CASRETGGHTQYF.

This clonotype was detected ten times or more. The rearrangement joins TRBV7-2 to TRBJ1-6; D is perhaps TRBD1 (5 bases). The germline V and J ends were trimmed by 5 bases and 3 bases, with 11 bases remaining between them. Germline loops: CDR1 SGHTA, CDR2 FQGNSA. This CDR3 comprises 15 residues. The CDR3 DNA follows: TGTGCCAGCAGCCCTCGGGACGGCTATAATTCACCCCTCCACTTT. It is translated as CASSPRDGYNSPLHF.

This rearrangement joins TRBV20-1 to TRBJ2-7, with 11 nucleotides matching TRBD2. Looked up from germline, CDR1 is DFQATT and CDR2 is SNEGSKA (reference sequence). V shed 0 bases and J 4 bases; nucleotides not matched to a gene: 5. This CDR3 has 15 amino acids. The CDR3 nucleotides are TGCAGTGCTAGAGATCCGCGGACTAGCGGGTACGAGCAGTACTTC. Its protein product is CSARDPRTSGYEQYF.

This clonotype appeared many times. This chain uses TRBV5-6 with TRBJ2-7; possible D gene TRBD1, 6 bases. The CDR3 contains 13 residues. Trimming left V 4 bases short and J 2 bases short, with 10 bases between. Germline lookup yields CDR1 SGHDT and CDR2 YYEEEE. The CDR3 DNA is TGTGCCAGCAGCCCCGGACAGCCCTACGAGCAGTACTTC. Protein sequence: CASSPGQPYEQYF.

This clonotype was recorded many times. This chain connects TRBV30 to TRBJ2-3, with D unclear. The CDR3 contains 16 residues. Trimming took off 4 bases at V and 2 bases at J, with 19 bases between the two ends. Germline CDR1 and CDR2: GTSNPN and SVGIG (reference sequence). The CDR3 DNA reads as TGTGCCTGGACCCTAGACATCTCGGAGTTCACAGATACGCAGTATTTT. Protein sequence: CAWTLDISEFTDTQYF.

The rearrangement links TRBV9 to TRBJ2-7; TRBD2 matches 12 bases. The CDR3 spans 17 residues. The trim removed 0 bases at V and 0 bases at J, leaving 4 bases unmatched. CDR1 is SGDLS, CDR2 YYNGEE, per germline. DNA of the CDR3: TGTGCCAGCAGCGTAGGGGGACTAGCGGGCAGCTCCTACGAGCAGTACTTC. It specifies CASSVGGLAGSSYEQYF.

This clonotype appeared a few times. CDR3 in DNA: TGTGCCAGCAGCCAAGAGGCCAATCTCGGAGACACTGAAGCTTTCTTT. Translation: CASSQEANLGDTEAFF. This rearrangement joins TRBV4-2 to TRBJ1-1; D not resolved. The CDR3 runs 16 residues. From germline, CDR1 is LGHNA and CDR2 YNFKEQ. The V end lost 0 bases, the J end lost 3 bases, and 14 bases lay between the germline ends.

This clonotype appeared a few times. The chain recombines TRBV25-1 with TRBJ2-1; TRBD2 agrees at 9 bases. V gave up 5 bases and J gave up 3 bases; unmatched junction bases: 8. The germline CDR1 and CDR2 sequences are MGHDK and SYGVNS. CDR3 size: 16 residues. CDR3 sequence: CASSRPGLAYYNEQFF. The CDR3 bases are TGTGCCAGCAGTAGACCGGGACTAGCATACTACAATGAGCAGTTCTTC.

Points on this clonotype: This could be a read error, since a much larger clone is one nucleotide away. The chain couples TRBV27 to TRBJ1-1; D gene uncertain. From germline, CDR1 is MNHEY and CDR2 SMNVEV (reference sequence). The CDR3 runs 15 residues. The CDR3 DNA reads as TGTGACAGCAGTTTATCCCCCGCCATGAACACTGAAGCTTTCTTT. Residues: CDSSLSPAMNTEAFF.

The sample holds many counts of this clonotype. In nucleotides, the CDR3 is TGTGCCACCTTCCTAGCGGGAGTTCGGGGTGCGAACATTCAGTACTTC. Protein sequence: CATFLAGVRGANIQYF. This chain joins TRBV2 and TRBJ2-4; the match to TRBD2 covers 10 bases. The germline CDR1 and CDR2 sequences are SNHLY and FYNNEI. Trimming cost V 10 bases and J 7 bases; bases outside gene matches: 16. CDR3 length equals 16 residues.

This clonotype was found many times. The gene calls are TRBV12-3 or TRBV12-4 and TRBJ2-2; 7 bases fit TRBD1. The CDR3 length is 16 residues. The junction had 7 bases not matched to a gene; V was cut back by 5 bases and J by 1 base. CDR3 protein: CASSPTGTENTGELFF. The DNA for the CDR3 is TGTGCCAGCAGTCCTACGGGGACAGAGAACACCGGGGAGCTGTTTTTT.